This T cell receptor beta chain was identified during a study of shared clonotypes between healthy human individuals. Points from the study as a whole: It was the few donors that limited the genetic and exposure-history diversity represented. Relative to memory subsets, naive subsets generally showed larger estimated richness. Clonotypes that were shared across a handful of donors made up approximately 5.1% of naive CD4 clonotypes.

CD45RO-negative cells were positively selected for CCR7, leaving out terminally differentiated effector memory CD45RA+ cells. Some clones are missing from TCRdb's copy, which holds only in-frame ones; the method was immunoSEQ multiplex PCR. This table holds fewer than 1 million clones, about 96% found once. Of note for this clone: Antigen specificity is unknown.

The specimen was naive CD8+ T cells sorted from blood. The receptor's source is a man aged 30 to 39 in good health.

The CDR3 is CASSIGVASQETQYF. As DNA, the CDR3 is TGTGCCAGCAGCATAGGAGTGGCAAGTCAAGAGACCCAGTACTTC. V and J are TRBV9 and TRBJ2-5; D ambiguous. This CDR3 comprises 15 residues. V lost 4 bases and J 2 bases, leaving 15 bases between the germline ends. Germline loops: CDR1 SGDLS, CDR2 YYNGEE.